This T cell receptor (beta chain) was retrieved from a study of blood T cells in healthy people across ages. The study, taken as a whole, reports: With age, beta diversity per million T cells declined roughly linearly, significantly by 40 to 50. Possibly, changes in expanded clonotypes were confounded because donor CMV status was unknown.

Each donor supplied approximately 10 milliliters of peripheral blood. From germline, CDR1 is MNHEY and CDR2 SMNVEV (reference sequence). Trimming removed 6 bases from V and 7 bases from J, with 10 bases in between. This CDR3 has 12 amino acids. A J-beta primer mix and a sample-barcoded 5' primer were used in a second PCR of about 7 to 12 cycles. Each cDNA was tagged by a template-switch adaptor containing 12 random nucleotides. TCRdb fed the 5' RACE reads into MiXCR, producing one record per CDR3 protein. The data show around 320,000 distinct CDR3 sequences, less than 30% seen once. In its sample, this clonotype was seen a few times. The antigen is unknown.

Sequenced: blood. The V and J genes are TRBV27 and TRBJ1-5; D uncertain. This clonotype was sampled from a woman in her 70s in good health. CDR3 residues: CASSRSGQPQHF. CDR3 nucleotide sequence: TGTGCCAGCAGCCGGTCGGGGCAGCCCCAGCATTTT.